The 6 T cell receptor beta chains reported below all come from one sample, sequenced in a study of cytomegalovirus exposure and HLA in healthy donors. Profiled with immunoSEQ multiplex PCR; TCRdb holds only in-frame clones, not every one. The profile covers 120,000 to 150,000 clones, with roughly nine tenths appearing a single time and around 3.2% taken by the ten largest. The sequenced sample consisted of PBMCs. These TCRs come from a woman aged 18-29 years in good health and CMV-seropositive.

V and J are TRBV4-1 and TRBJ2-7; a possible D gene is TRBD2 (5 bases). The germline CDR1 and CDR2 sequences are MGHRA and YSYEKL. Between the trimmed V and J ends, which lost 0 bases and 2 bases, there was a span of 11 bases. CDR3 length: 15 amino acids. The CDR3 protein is CASSQDVTGAYEQYF. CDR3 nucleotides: TGCGCCAGCAGCCAAGATGTGACCGGGGCCTACGAGCAGTACTTC.

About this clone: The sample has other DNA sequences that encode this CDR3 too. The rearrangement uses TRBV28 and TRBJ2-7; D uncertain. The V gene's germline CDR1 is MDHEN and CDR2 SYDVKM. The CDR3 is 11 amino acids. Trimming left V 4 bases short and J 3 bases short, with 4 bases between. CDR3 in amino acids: CASSSNYEQYF. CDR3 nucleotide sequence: TGTGCCAGCAGTTCAAACTACGAGCAGTACTTC.

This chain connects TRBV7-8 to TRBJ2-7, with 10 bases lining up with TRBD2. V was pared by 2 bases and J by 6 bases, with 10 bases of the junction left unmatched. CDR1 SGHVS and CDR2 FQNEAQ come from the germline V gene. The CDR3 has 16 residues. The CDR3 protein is CASSLSSSSGSAEQYF. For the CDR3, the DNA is TGTGCCAGCAGCTTAAGTTCGTCTAGCGGGAGCGCCGAGCAGTACTTC.

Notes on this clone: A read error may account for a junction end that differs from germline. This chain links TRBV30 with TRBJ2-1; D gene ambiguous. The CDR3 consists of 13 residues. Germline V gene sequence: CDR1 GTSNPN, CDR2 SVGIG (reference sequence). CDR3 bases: TGTGCCTGGAGTGCTAGTTATTCCGTCTATACCCTCTTC. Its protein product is CAWSASYSVYTLF.

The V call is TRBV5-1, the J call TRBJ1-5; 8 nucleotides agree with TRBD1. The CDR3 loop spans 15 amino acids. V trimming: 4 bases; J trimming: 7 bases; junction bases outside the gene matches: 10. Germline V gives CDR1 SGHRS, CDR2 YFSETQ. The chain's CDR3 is CASSMTPGGGQPQHF. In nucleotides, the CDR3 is TGCGCCAGCAGCATGACACCAGGGGGCGGACAGCCCCAGCATTTT.

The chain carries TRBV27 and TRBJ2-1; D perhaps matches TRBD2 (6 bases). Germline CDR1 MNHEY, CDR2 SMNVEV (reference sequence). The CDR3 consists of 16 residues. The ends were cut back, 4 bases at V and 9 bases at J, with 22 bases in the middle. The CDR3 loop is CASSSRDGLGGSEQFF. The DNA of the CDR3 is TGTGCCAGCAGTTCCAGGGACGGCTTAGGAGGGAGTGAGCAGTTCTTC.